The entry below gives a single T cell receptor beta chain sequence along with its context. Antigen unknown. This sample stems from a study of cytomegalovirus exposure and HLA in healthy donors. The CDR3 runs 15 residues. Germline loops: CDR1 KGHSH, CDR2 LQKENI. J gave up 7 bases and V 4 bases, and 6 bases lay outside the gene matches. Study-wide results and caveats: Despite most TCR sequences being rare, some public TCRs occurred in many donors. There were some V segments, including TRBV6-2 and TRBV6-3, excluded as indistinguishable.

13 Jbeta primers and 60 Vbeta primers were used for the PCR. Produced via immunoSEQ multiplex PCR; TCRdb's table is partial and in-frame only. The sample lists 150,000 to 200,000 clones, 77% occurring once. Sequencing was done on a sample of PBMCs. The chain links TRBV18 to TRBJ1-4; 10 positions agree with TRBD1. The receptor was derived from a woman in her thirties in good health and CMV-seronegative. The CDR3 DNA follows: TGTGCCAGCTCACGCGACAGGGGGCGGGCTGAAAAACTGTTTTTT. Its translation is CASSRDRGRAEKLFF.